This TCR beta chain is drawn from a study of molecular identifiers for immune sequencing clone quantification. Broader study findings: It was shown that clones above 20 RNA copies held over 99% of effector molecules, but under 1% in naive cells.

TCRdb ran MiXCR on the PCR reads and lists one entry per CDR3 protein. The data contain under 800,000 distinct CDR3 sequences, around 25% of them seen just once; the ten biggest clones take up 0.78%. This clonotype was seen many times. What it recognizes is unknown. Germline V gene sequence: CDR1 KGHSH, CDR2 LQKENI. This CDR3 spans 11 amino acids. V lost 3 bases, J lost 5 bases, and 4 bases lay in between. Source material: naive CD8+ T cells from blood, with Jurkat cell RNA spiked in. The subset: FACS-sorted CD8+CD4-CCR7+CD45RA+ naive T cells. The V and J genes are TRBV18 and TRBJ1-1; no reliable D call. This TCR derives from a human donor in good health. Some libraries in this study had Jurkat cell RNA spiked in. The CDR3 coding sequence is TGTGCCAGCTCACCCGTAACTGAAGCTTTCTTT. Translation: CASSPVTEAFF.